The source of this T cell receptor (beta chain) is a study of blood T cells in healthy people across ages. From germline, CDR1 is DFQATT and CDR2 SNEGSKA (reference sequence). This CDR3 comprises 16 residues. V gave up 1 base and J gave up 0 bases, with 15 bases separating them. The authors ran a second PCR of roughly 7 to 11 cycles using a sample-barcoded 5' primer and a J-beta primer mix. Each CDR3 protein is one row after TCRdb ran MiXCR on the 5' RACE reads. Among roughly 680,000 distinct CDR3 sequences listed, 45% to 60% were seen once. Per sample, no less than 5.5 micrograms of total RNA were extracted.

The specimen was blood. The chain joins TRBV20-1 to TRBJ1-1; unclear D gene. This receptor was taken from a woman older than 75 in good health. CDR3 loop: CSARVVEGVLNTEAFF. Written as DNA, the CDR3 is TGCAGTGCTAGAGTGGTTGAGGGTGTCTTGAACACTGAAGCTTTCTTT.